The rows below give T cell receptor beta chains drawn from one sample of a study of T-cell reconstitution after alpha-beta-depleted transplantation in children. Via MiXCR, TCRdb re-called the PCR reads, giving one row per CDR3 protein. The data show about 900,000 distinct CDR3 sequences, 25% to 30% seen once. This specimen consisted of PBMCs, mostly from graft donor cells, obtained 360 days after TCRalphabeta/CD19-depleted stem cell transplant. The receptors were gathered from a boy under two years old who had a stem cell transplant for SCID, so the T cells may come from the graft donor. Both conserved end residues are part of each CDR3. A D gene is named only where the DNA matches it firmly. The size entry is marked missing in some rows and otherwise reads once, few, many or a size class.

d_call	j_call	clone_size	v_call	cdr3_aa	cdr3_nt
.	TRBJ2-2	many	TRBV3-1	CASSQGTGPGELFF	TGTGCCAGCAGCCAGGGAACAGGGCCCGGGGAGCTGTTTTTT
.	TRBJ2-6	few	TRBV6-6	CASRFAGANVLTF	TGTGCCTCACGTTTTGCCGGGGCCAACGTCCTGACTTTC
TRBD1	TRBJ1-3	.	TRBV29-1	CSVPGTGVAGNTIYF	TGCAGCGTCCCTGGGACAGGGGTCGCTGGAAACACCATATATTTT
.	TRBJ2-1	few	TRBV12-3/TRBV12-4	CASSPGQIEDEQFF	TGTGCCAGCAGCCCTGGACAGATCGAAGATGAGCAGTTCTTC
.	TRBJ2-2	.	TRBV20-1	CSAATGDTGELFF	TGCAGTGCTGCAACAGGAGACACCGGGGAGCTGTTTTTT
TRBD2	TRBJ2-3	few	TRBV5-4	CASSLNGGSTDTQYF	TGTGCCAGCAGCTTGAACGGGGGGAGCACAGATACGCAGTATTTT
TRBD2	TRBJ2-2	.	TRBV6-5	CASSYSILAGGPHTGELFF	TGTGCCAGCAGTTACTCGATACTAGCGGGGGGGCCGCACACCGGGGAGCTGTTTTTT
.	TRBJ2-1	.	TRBV5-1	CASAPRAYNEQFF	TGCGCCAGCGCCCCTCGGGCTTACAATGAGCAGTTCTTC
.	TRBJ2-5	few	TRBV24-1	CATSDPQGVETQYF	TGTGCCACCAGTGATCCACAGGGAGTAGAGACCCAGTACTTC
TRBD2	TRBJ2-5	.	TRBV3-1	CASSQEYSRSGGLRLIKTQYF	TGTGCCAGCAGCCAAGAGTACAGTCGTAGCGGGGGCCTCCGATTGATTAAGACCCAGTACTTC
.	TRBJ1-4	.	TRBV5-1	CASRLTAVTNEKLFF	TGCGCCAGCAGGCTCACAGCCGTGACTAATGAAAAACTGTTTTTT